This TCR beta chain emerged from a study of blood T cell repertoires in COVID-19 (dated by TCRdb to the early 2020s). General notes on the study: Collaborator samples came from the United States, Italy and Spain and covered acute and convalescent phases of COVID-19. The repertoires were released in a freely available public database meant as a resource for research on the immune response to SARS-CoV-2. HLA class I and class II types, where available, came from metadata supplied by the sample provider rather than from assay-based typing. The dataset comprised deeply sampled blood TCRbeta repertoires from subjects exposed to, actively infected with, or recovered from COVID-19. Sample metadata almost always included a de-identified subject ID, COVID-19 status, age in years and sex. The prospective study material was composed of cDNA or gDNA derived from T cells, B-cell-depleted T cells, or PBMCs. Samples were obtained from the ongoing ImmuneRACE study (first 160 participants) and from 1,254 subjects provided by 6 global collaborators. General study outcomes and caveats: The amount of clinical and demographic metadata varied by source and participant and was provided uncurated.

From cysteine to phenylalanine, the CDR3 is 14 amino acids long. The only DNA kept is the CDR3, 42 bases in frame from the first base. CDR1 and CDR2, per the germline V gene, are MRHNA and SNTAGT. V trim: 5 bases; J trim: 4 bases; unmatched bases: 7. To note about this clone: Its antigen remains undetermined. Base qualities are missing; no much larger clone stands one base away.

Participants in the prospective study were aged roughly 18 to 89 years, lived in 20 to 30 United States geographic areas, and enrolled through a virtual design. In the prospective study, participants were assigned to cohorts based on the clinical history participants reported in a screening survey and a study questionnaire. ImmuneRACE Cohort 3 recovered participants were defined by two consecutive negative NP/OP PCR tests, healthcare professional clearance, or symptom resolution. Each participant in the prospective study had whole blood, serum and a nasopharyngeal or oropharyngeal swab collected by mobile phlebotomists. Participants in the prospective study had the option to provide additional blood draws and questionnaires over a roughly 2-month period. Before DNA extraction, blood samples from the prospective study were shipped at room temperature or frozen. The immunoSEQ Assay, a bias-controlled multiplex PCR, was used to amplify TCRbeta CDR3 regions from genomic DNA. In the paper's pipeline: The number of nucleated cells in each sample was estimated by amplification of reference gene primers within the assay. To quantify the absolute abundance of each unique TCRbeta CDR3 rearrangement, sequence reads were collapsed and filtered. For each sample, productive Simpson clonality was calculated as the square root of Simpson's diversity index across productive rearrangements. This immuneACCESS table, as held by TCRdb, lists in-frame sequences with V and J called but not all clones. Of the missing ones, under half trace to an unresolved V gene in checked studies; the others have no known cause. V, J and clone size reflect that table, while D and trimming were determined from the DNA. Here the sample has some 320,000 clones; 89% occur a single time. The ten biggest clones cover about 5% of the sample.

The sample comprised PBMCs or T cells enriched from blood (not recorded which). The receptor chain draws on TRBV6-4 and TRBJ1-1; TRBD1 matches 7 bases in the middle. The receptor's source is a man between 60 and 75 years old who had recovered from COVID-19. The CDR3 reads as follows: CASSKQGWGTEAFF. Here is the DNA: TGTGCCAGCAGTAAACAGGGGTGGGGCACTGAAGCTTTCTTT.